A single T cell receptor beta chain is shown here with its context. Antigen: not known. The data originate from a study of CD8 T cells in ankylosing spondylitis. Scientists made TCR beta libraries using quantitative 5'-RACE with molecular barcodes. TCRdb itself ran the 5' RACE reads through MiXCR, one entry per CDR3 protein. The table shows 200,000 to 250,000 distinct CDR3 sequences, with around 20% occurring only once. Study observations and caveats: One TCR beta motif, made up of roughly eight highly homologous variants, appeared characteristic of ankylosing spondylitis blood. Disease-linked clones, CD8+, were relatively rare in peripheral blood. Past research had described some motif variants in reactive arthritis synovial fluid and blood. Researchers reportedly found disease-linked clones significantly enriched in matched ankylosing spondylitis synovial fluid.

The CDR3 runs to 17 residues. J was trimmed by 3 bases and V by 5 bases; bases with no gene match: 7. Germline CDR1 and CDR2: MDHEN and SYDVKM. The origin of this receptor is a male donor with ankylosing spondylitis. The sequencing input was blood, either unsorted or a sorted T cell fraction (not recorded which). The chain couples TRBV28 to TRBJ2-2; 12 nucleotides agree with TRBD2. The CDR3 is CASSRTSGNVDTGELFF. The CDR3, as DNA: TGTGCCAGCAGTCGGACTAGCGGGAATGTAGACACCGGGGAGCTGTTTTTT.